The 22 T cell receptor beta chains below all came from one sample that was sequenced in a study of blood T cell repertoires in COVID-19. Using immunoSEQ multiplex PCR, the repertoire was profiled, and TCRdb retains in-frame clones only, with some absent. The data hold around 270,000 clones, with approximately 88% observed a single time. Sequenced material: PBMCs or T cells enriched from blood (not recorded which). These receptor sequences come from a woman between 40 and 50 years old who had been exposed to COVID-19.

V usage is TRBV23-1 and J usage is TRBJ2-7, with a possible D match to TRBD1 (6 bases). TRBV23-1 is designated an ORF whose function remains uncertain. The CDR3 extends over 17 amino acids. The V end was cut by 5 bases, the J end by 1 base, with 21 bases between. CDR3 in amino acids: CASSFLNRDTASYEQYV. CDR3 in DNA: TGCGCCAGCAGTTTCCTCAACCGGGACACCGCTTCCTACGAGCAGTACGTC.

V gene TRBV7-8 combines with J gene TRBJ2-7; 7 nucleotides align to TRBD1. V dropped 1 base and J dropped 4; count of bases not matched to a gene: 7. The CDR3 runs 15 residues. Germline V lookup: CDR1 SGHVS, CDR2 FQNEAQ. The CDR3, as DNA: TGTGCCAGCAGCTTAGTATCCGGGACAGTATACGAGCAGTACTTC. Translating gives CASSLVSGTVYEQYF.

The V gene is TRBV7-2, the J gene TRBJ1-5, with 7 positions matching TRBD1. V was pared by 2 bases and J by 7 bases, with 2 bases of the junction left unmatched. The CDR3 contains 13 residues. Germline values: CDR1 SGHTA, CDR2 FQGNSA. The CDR3 nucleotides read TGTGCCAGCAGCTTACGACAGGGCCAGCCCCAGCATTTT. Translating gives CASSLRQGQPQHF. The full variable domain, with the rest looked up from reference TRBV7-2 and TRBJ1-5, is GAGVSQSPSNKVTEKGKDVELRCDPISGHTALYWYRQSLGQGLEFLIYFQGNSAPDKSGLPSDRFSAERTGGSVSTLTIQRTQQEDSAVYLCASSLRQGQPQHFGDGTRLSIL.

This clone was observed a single time. J is TRBJ1-4 and V is TRBV28, with TRBD1 matching over 7 bases. This CDR3 region has 14 residues. The junction had 6 bases not matched to a gene; V was cut back by 3 bases and J by 8 bases. Germline CDR1 MDHEN, CDR2 SYDVKM. The CDR3 DNA follows: TGTGCCAGCAGTTTCCCAGGGGGTAACGAAAAACTGTTTTTT. This codes for CASSFPGGNEKLFF. Combining the CDR3 with reference TRBV28 and TRBJ1-4 gives the whole variable domain DVKVTQSSRYLVKRTGEKVFLECVQDMDHENMFWYRQDPGLGLRLIYFSYDVKMKEKGDIPEGYSVSREKKERFSLILESASTNQTSMYLCASSFPGGNEKLFFGSGTQLSVL.

V gene TRBV7-9 combines with J gene TRBJ2-2, with D possibly matching TRBD1 (6 bases). The V end lost 7 bases, the J end lost 1 base, and 22 bases lay between the germline ends. The CDR3 totals 18 residues. Germline assignment: CDR1 SEHNR and CDR2 FQNEAQ (reference sequence). The CDR3 reads CASIVGPGRGRNTGELFF. Written as DNA, the CDR3 is TGTGCCAGCATAGTAGGCCCCGGCAGGGGACGGAACACCGGGGAGCTGTTTTTT.

The gene calls are TRBV4-2 and TRBJ1-6, with 7 bases aligning to TRBD1. With 0 bases clipped from V and 14 bases from J, the junction kept 10 bases outside the gene matches. The CDR3 has 15 residues. Germline assignment: CDR1 LGHNA and CDR2 YNFKEQ. CDR3 nucleotide sequence: TGTGCCAGCAGCCAAGACTCGAGACAGGGTGATTCCCTCCACTTT. This gives the protein CASSQDSRQGDSLHF.

The chain combines TRBV5-1 with TRBJ1-2, with 11 positions matching TRBD1. Trimming at V came to 4 bases and at J to 8 bases, leaving 7 bases not matched to a gene. This CDR3 is 14 amino acids long. CDR1 is SGHRS and CDR2 is YFSETQ in the germline V gene. The chain's CDR3 is CASSLDRGQRGYTF. CDR3 coding DNA: TGCGCCAGCAGCCTGGACAGGGGGCAGAGGGGCTACACCTTC. Drawing the rest from reference TRBV5-1 and TRBJ1-2, the complete variable domain is KAGVTQTPRYLIKTRGQQVTLSCSPISGHRSVSWYQQTPGQGLQFLFEYFSETQRNKGNFPGRFSGRQFSNSRSEMNVSTLELGDSALYLCASSLDRGQRGYTFGSGTRLTVV.

The rearrangement uses TRBV5-6 and TRBJ1-5; D unresolved. The V gene lost 7 bases and the J gene lost 0 bases, with 14 bases spanning the gap. Germline lookup yields CDR1 SGHDT and CDR2 YYEEEE. This CDR3 spans 15 amino acids. The CDR3 reads CASSYWASSNQPQHF. The DNA for the CDR3 is TGTGCCAGCTCCTATTGGGCGAGTAGCAATCAGCCCCAGCATTTT.

The chain uses TRBV7-6 and TRBJ1-1; a weak D match, TRBD1 (6 bases). V lost 2 bases and J 1 base, leaving 11 bases between the germline ends. This CDR3 is built from 15 residues. Germline V lookup: CDR1 SGHVS, CDR2 FNYEAQ. In nucleotides, the CDR3 is TGTGCCAGCAGCTTATCCCAGGGGAAGAACACTGAAGCTTTCTTT. Translated: CASSLSQGKNTEAFF.

The chain couples TRBV6-5 to TRBJ1-6; D is undetermined. CDR3 size: 14 residues. V lost 0 bases and J lost 7, with 7 bases in between. Germline CDR1 and CDR2: MNHEY and SVGAGI. CDR3 DNA: TGTGCCAGCAGTTACTCGGGAGGAAATTCACCCCTCCACTTT. Its protein is CASSYSGGNSPLHF.

J is TRBJ1-5 and V is TRBV15; tentative D call: TRBD1 (6 bases). Trimming removed 3 bases at V and 7 bases at J, with 16 bases between. This CDR3 is built from 15 residues. Germline V gene sequence: CDR1 LNHNV, CDR2 YYDKDF (reference sequence). As DNA, the CDR3 is TGTGCCACCAGCAGGAGGGGGGAGGGAAACCAGCCCCAGCATTTT. Its translation: CATSRRGEGNQPQHF.

This chain links TRBV27 with TRBJ2-7; perhaps TRBD1 as D (6 bases). Germline lookup yields CDR1 MNHEY and CDR2 SMNVEV (reference sequence). Trimming took 8 bases from V and 1 from J, leaving 15 bases between them. The CDR3 loop spans 14 amino acids. The CDR3 region has the DNA TGTGCCAGCCAACGGGCAGGGGATTCCTACGAGCAGTACTTC. Translated, it gives CASQRAGDSYEQYF.

V is TRBV28 and J is TRBJ1-4; TRBD1 matches at 10 bases. This CDR3 contains 15 residues. Trimming at V came to 4 bases and at J to 5 bases, leaving 4 bases not matched to a gene. The germline CDR1 and CDR2 sequences are MDHEN and SYDVKM. CDR3 protein: CASSSPTGGNEKLFF. CDR3 nucleotide sequence: TGTGCCAGCAGTTCCCCGACAGGGGGCAATGAAAAACTGTTTTTT.

The rearrangement links TRBV4-2 to TRBJ2-3, with TRBD2 as a possible D gene (5 bases). CDR1 and CDR2 from the germline V gene are LGHNA and YNFKEQ. The CDR3 sequence is 17 residues long. Trimming stripped 0 bases from V and 4 bases from J, with 17 bases between. The CDR3 sequence is CASSQDEGRKASDTQYF. The CDR3 DNA is TGTGCCAGCAGCCAAGATGAGGGCAGGAAGGCCTCAGATACGCAGTATTTT.

This chain uses TRBV7-9 with TRBJ2-5; 7 bases map to TRBD1. Trimming removed 4 bases from V and 3 bases from J; junction bases left unmatched: 8. The germline CDR1 and CDR2 sequences are SEHNR and FQNEAQ (reference sequence). The CDR3 has 15 amino acids. The DNA for the CDR3 is TGTGCCAGCAGCTACCTGACAGGGTGGGAAGAGACCCAGTACTTC. Its protein product is CASSYLTGWEETQYF.

As regards this clone: At one end, the junction sequence differs from germline, possibly due to a read error. The chain links TRBV5-1 to TRBJ2-5; a possible D gene is TRBD2 (6 bases). CDR3 length: 14 amino acids. CDR1 is SGHRS and CDR2 is YFSETQ in the germline V gene. The CDR3 DNA reads TGTGCCAGCGGCTATTCCACGGGGGTAGAGACCCAGTACTTC. Residues: CASGYSTGVETQYF.

The chain joins TRBV29-1 to TRBJ2-7; perhaps TRBD1 as D (7 bases). There are 14 residues in the CDR3. Trimming left V 4 bases short and J 0 bases short, with 13 bases between. From germline, CDR1 is SQVTM and CDR2 ANQGSEA. DNA for the CDR3: TGCAGCGTTGTGGGGGGACAGAACTCCTACGAGCAGTACTTC. This codes for CSVVGGQNSYEQYF.

The chain joins TRBV7-3 to TRBJ2-1; a weak D match, TRBD2 (5 bases). Trimming shortened V by 1 base and J by 9 bases, and 13 bases separated the two germline ends. The CDR3 has 14 amino acids. Germline V CDR1 and CDR2: SGHTA, FQGTGA. CDR3 sequence reads: CASSLNFAGTEQFF. The CDR3 DNA reads as TGTGCCAGCAGCTTAAACTTCGCGGGTACTGAGCAGTTCTTC.

The chain recombines TRBV6-2 or TRBV6-3 with TRBJ2-1; 7 nucleotides align to TRBD1. Germline CDR1 MNHEY, CDR2 SVGEGT. The CDR3 has 16 residues. J was trimmed by 0 bases and V by 6 bases; bases with no gene match: 8. The CDR3 bases are TGTGCCAGCAGCCAGGAATGGGACAGCTCCTACAATGAGCAGTTCTTC. This encodes CASSQEWDSSYNEQFF.

This chain links TRBV3-1 (or the pseudogene TRBV3-2) with TRBJ1-2; 7 nucleotides match TRBD1. Germline lookup yields CDR1 LGHDT and CDR2 YNNKEL (reference sequence). This CDR3 contains 15 residues. The V and J ends lost 4 bases and 2 bases, in that order; junction bases with no gene match: 7. The CDR3 here is CASSPRGEPNYGYTF. The DNA for the CDR3 is TGTGCCAGCAGCCCCAGGGGGGAGCCCAACTATGGCTACACCTTC.

The genes are TRBV4-3 and TRBJ1-2, with TRBD1 matching 9 bases. After removal of 2 bases from V and 5 bases from J, the junction contained 6 bases not matched to a gene. CDR3 size: 15 residues. Germline V gene lookup returns CDR1 LGHNA and CDR2 YSLEER. CDR3: CASSQTDRGGYGYTF. CDR3 DNA: TGCGCCAGCAGCCAAACCGACAGGGGGGGATATGGCTACACCTTC.

The chain employs TRBV11-3 and TRBJ1-1, with D perhaps TRBD1 (5 bases). Trimming removed 5 bases from V and 11 bases from J, with 15 bases in between. The CDR3 is made up of 12 amino acids. CDR1 is SGHNT, CDR2 YENEEA, per germline. The CDR3 reads CASSRSGGTAFF. CDR3 DNA sequence: TGTGCCAGCAGCCGATCTGGGGGGACGGCTTTCTTT.